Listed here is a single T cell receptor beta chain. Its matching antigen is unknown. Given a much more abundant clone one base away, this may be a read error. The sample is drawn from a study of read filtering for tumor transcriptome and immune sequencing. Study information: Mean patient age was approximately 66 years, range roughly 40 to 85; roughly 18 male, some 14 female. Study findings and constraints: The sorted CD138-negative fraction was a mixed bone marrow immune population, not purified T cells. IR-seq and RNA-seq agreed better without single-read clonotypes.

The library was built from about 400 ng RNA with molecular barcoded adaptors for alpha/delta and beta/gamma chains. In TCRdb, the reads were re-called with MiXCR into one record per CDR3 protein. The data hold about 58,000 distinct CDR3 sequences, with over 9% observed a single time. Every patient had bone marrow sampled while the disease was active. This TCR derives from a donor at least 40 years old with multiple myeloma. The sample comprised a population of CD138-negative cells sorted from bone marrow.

The chain's CDR3 is CASNFDETQYF. CDR3 nucleotide sequence: TGTGCCAGCAACTTCGATGAGACCCAGTACTTC. The chain links TRBV7-9 to TRBJ2-5; D gene uncertain. The germline gives CDR1 SEHNR, CDR2 FQNEAQ (reference sequence). The CDR3 is made up of 11 amino acids. Trimming took off 7 bases at V and 5 bases at J, with 8 bases between the two ends.